The 15 T cell receptor beta chains below all came from one sample that was sequenced in a study of shared clonotypes between healthy human individuals (dated by TCRdb to 2020 to 2022). The library came from the immunoSEQ multiplex PCR assay. TCRdb mirrors the immuneACCESS table, restricted to in-frame sequences. Some clones are absent from its copies; in checked studies, under half trace to an unresolved V gene, and the reason for the others is unknown. A total of under 600,000 clones appear in this sample, roughly 98% of them only once. The ten most abundant clones make up roughly 0.29% of the sample. CD8 naive samples were obtained by positive selection for CCR7 among CD45RO-negative cells, yielding a CD45RA+CCR7+ population from which TemRA cells were excluded. The sequenced sample was naive CD8+ T cells sorted from blood. The label giving this sample's cell subset or site can be read as: CD45RA+CCR7+. These TCRs come from a man younger than 40 in good health.

This clone showed up just once. The chain links TRBV7-8 to TRBJ1-1; D uncertain. The germline CDR1 and CDR2 sequences are SGHVS and FQNEAQ. This CDR3 spans 14 amino acids. V dropped 3 bases and J dropped 1 base, with 9 bases sitting between them. CDR3 in amino acids: CASSFSSWNTEAFF. In DNA, the CDR3 is TGTGCCAGCAGCTTCTCCAGCTGGAACACTGAAGCTTTCTTT.

The V call is TRBV19, the J call TRBJ1-1; 10 positions match TRBD1. J was trimmed by 4 bases and V by 5 bases; bases with no gene match: 13. Germline V gene lookup returns CDR1 LNHDA and CDR2 SQIVND (reference sequence). This CDR3 is 17 amino acids long. CDR3 DNA sequence: TGTGCCAGTAGTCGCCACCGGGACAGGGGATTGGGCACTGAAGCTTTCTTT. Protein sequence: CASSRHRDRGLGTEAFF.

The chain joins TRBV9 to TRBJ1-1; 7 nucleotides line up with TRBD1. With V trimmed by 3 bases and J by 8 bases, 4 bases remained unmatched. The CDR3 consists of 12 residues. Germline V gene data show CDR1 as SGDLS and CDR2 as YYNGEE. This CDR3 reads CASSGIRGEAFF. CDR3 nucleotides: TGTGCCAGCAGCGGGATCAGGGGGGAAGCTTTCTTT.

V usage is TRBV6-1 and J usage is TRBJ2-2; unclear D gene. This CDR3 is 12 amino acids long. Looked up from germline, CDR1 is MNHNS and CDR2 is SASEGT. Trimming removed 10 bases at V and 0 bases at J, with 6 bases between. CDR3 sequence (DNA): TGTGCCACCAGCTCGAACACCGGGGAGCTGTTTTTT. Translating it yields CATSSNTGELFF.

This chain uses TRBV7-9 with TRBJ2-2, with 14 bases aligning to TRBD2. J was trimmed by 6 bases and V by 4 bases; bases with no gene match: 7. Germline CDR1 SEHNR, CDR2 FQNEAQ (reference sequence). CDR3 length: 17 residues. The CDR3 DNA is TGTGCCAGCAGCTCAACGACTAGCGGGAGGGCCTCCGGGGAGCTGTTTTTT. This gives the protein CASSSTTSGRASGELFF.

The chain employs TRBV19 and TRBJ1-2, with 8 bases lining up with TRBD1. The germline V gene encodes CDR1 LNHDA and CDR2 SQIVND (reference sequence). CDR3 length equals 14 residues. J gave up 7 bases and V 3 bases, and 7 bases lay outside the gene matches. The chain's CDR3 is CASSIPRGLVGYTF. In DNA form, the CDR3 reads TGTGCCAGTAGTATTCCCAGGGGGCTTGTTGGCTACACCTTC.

This clone was seen a single time. The V gene is TRBV7-9, the J gene TRBJ2-1; 12 bases are shared with TRBD2. V dropped 5 bases and J dropped 0; count of bases not matched to a gene: 8. Per germline, CDR1 SEHNR and CDR2 FQNEAQ (reference sequence). The CDR3 totals 18 residues. The CDR3 bases are TGTGCCAGCAGCCCAGCGACTAGCGGGGGAAGCTCCTACAATGAGCAGTTCTTC. Translation: CASSPATSGGSSYNEQFF.

The chain uses TRBV15 and TRBJ1-1, with D perhaps matching TRBD1 (5 bases). V lost 5 bases and J 0 bases, leaving 10 bases between the germline ends. Germline CDR1 and CDR2: LNHNV and YYDKDF (reference sequence). CDR3 length: 14 residues. The CDR3 is CATSLRGLNTEAFF. In DNA, the CDR3 is TGTGCCACCAGCCTTAGGGGCTTGAACACTGAAGCTTTCTTT.

The CDR3 nucleotides read TGTGCCAGCAGCTTATATCCACAGGGCAATCAGCCCCAGCATTTT. This encodes CASSLYPQGNQPQHF. This chain links TRBV5-8 with TRBJ1-5, with D possibly being TRBD1 (5 bases). V lost 2 bases to trimming and J lost 2 bases, with 11 bases between them. In germline, CDR1 is SGHTS, CDR2 YDEGEE. CDR3 length: 15 residues.

The sample holds one count of this clone. This rearrangement joins TRBV29-1 to TRBJ2-7, with D maybe TRBD1 (6 bases). The CDR3 loop spans 14 amino acids. Germline assignment: CDR1 SQVTM and CDR2 ANQGSEA. The V gene lost 6 bases and the J gene lost 0 bases, with 15 bases spanning the gap. The CDR3 region has the DNA TGCAGCGTACAGGGTACAGTTGGCTCCTACGAGCAGTACTTC. This gives the protein CSVQGTVGSYEQYF.

The rearrangement uses TRBV5-1 and TRBJ2-1; tentative D call: TRBD2 (5 bases). From germline, CDR1 is SGHRS and CDR2 YFSETQ. Trimming cost V 0 bases and J 8 bases, with 21 bases left between them. The CDR3 is 17 amino acids. The CDR3 loop reads CASSLGEFGFFSDEQFF. CDR3 coding DNA: TGCGCCAGCAGCTTGGGGGAGTTCGGTTTTTTTTCGGATGAGCAGTTCTTC.

The chain's CDR3 is CASSEGVLAYEQYF. CDR3 nucleotide sequence: TGTGCCAGCAGTGAGGGGGTTCTCGCCTACGAGCAGTACTTC. The gene calls are TRBV2 and TRBJ2-7, with D possibly being TRBD1 or TRBD2 (5 bases each). Trimming left V 3 bases short and J 2 bases short, with 11 bases between. This CDR3 has 14 amino acids. Germline values: CDR1 SNHLY, CDR2 FYNNEI.

The gene calls are TRBV10-3 and TRBJ1-2; D uncertain. Germline-derived CDR1 and CDR2 are ENHRY and SYGVKD. The CDR3 loop spans 14 amino acids. V lost 6 bases, J lost 1 base, and 12 bases lay in between. CDR3 coding DNA: TGTGCCATCAGCCAAGCGGGAGGTAACTATGGCTACACCTTC. Translated: CAISQAGGNYGYTF.

The genes are TRBV5-1 and TRBJ2-3; D is unclear. The germline CDR1 and CDR2 sequences are SGHRS and YFSETQ. Trimming shortened V by 0 bases and J by 0 bases, and 2 bases separated the two germline ends. The CDR3 extends over 13 amino acids. The CDR3 sequence: CASSLGSTDTQYF. The CDR3 DNA is TGCGCCAGCAGCTTGGGCAGCACAGATACGCAGTATTTT.

With regard to this clone: The identical CDR3 is also encoded by other nucleotide sequences in the sample. The J gene is TRBJ2-1, the V gene TRBV9, with D hard to call. The CDR3 length is 13 residues. Trimming cost V 0 bases and J 6 bases, with 7 bases left between them. The germline gives CDR1 SGDLS, CDR2 YYNGEE. CDR3 residues: CASSVGGANEQFF. The CDR3 nucleotides read TGTGCCAGCAGCGTAGGTGGCGCCAATGAGCAGTTCTTC.